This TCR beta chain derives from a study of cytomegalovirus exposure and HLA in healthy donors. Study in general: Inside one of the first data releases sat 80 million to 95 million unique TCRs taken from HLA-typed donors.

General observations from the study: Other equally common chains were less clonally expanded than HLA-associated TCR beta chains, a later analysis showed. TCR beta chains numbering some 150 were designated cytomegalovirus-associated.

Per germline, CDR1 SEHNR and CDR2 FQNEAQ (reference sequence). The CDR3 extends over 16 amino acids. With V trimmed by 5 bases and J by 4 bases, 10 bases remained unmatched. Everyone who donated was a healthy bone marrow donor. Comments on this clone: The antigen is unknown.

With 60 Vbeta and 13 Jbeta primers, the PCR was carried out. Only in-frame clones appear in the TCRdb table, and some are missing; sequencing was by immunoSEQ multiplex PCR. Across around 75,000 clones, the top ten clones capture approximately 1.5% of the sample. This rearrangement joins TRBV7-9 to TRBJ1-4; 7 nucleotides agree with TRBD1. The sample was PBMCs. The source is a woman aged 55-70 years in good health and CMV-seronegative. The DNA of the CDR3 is TGTGCCAGCAGCCCCGGAGGGGGCAGGGGTAATGAAAAACTGTTTTTT. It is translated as CASSPGGGRGNEKLFF.